This T cell receptor (beta chain) comes out of a study of CD8 T cells in ankylosing spondylitis. Study results and limitations: Seemingly distinctive of ankylosing spondylitis blood was a TCR beta motif formed by eight highly homologous variants. Within matched ankylosing spondylitis synovial fluid, disease-linked clones were reportedly significantly enriched. Disease-linked clones bore a CD8+ phenotype and were relatively rare in peripheral blood.

With 0 bases removed from V and 3 bases from J, the gap between germline ends came to 8 bases. Germline loops: CDR1 DFQATT, CDR2 SNEGSKA (reference sequence). CDR3 length equals 14 residues. Making the TCR beta libraries involved quantitative 5'-RACE with molecular barcodes. TCRdb re-analysed the 5' RACE reads in MiXCR, keeping a single row per CDR3 protein. Seen here are 450,000 to 550,000 distinct CDR3 sequences, about 5.2% observed once, and the top ten hold 3% to 4%. Ten or more counts support this clonotype. As yet, its antigen is unknown. The sequencing input was blood, either unsorted or a sorted T cell fraction (not recorded which). V and J are TRBV20-1 and TRBJ2-2; the D is unclear. The TCR comes from a male donor with ankylosing spondylitis. The CDR3 sequence: CSARDRQYTGELFF. The CDR3 DNA is TGCAGTGCTAGAGATAGGCAGTACACCGGGGAGCTGTTTTTT.